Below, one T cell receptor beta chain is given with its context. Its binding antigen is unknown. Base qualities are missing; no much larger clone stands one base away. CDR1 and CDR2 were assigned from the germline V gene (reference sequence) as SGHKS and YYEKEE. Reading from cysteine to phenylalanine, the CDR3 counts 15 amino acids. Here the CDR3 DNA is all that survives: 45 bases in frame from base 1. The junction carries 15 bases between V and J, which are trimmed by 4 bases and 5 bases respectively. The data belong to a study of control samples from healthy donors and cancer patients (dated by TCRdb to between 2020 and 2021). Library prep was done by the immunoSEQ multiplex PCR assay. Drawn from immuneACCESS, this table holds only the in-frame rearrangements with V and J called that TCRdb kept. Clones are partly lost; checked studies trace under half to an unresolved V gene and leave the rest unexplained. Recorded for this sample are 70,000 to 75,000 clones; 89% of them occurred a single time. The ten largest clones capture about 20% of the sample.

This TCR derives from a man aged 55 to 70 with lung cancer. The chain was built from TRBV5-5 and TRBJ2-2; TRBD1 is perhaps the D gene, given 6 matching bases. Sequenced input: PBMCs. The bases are TGTGCCAGCAGCGTCGGGACAATGGGAACCGGGGAGCTGTTTTTT. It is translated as CASSVGTMGTGELFF.